Each of the 24 T cell receptor beta chains below was sequenced from the same sample in a study of cytomegalovirus exposure and HLA in healthy donors. The PCR used 60 Vbeta and 13 Jbeta primers. This table comes from immunoSEQ multiplex PCR, and its TCRdb copy is limited to in-frame clones, with some not included. Its clone listing holds around 140,000 clones. Source material: PBMCs. Receptor source: a man between 18 and 35 years old in good health and CMV-seronegative.

In DNA, the CDR3 is TGTGCCAGCAGCCAAGTCGGTAGAGGGATGGCTGGCTACACCTTC. Protein: CASSQVGRGMAGYTF. The chain has TRBV4-2 and TRBJ1-2; no firm D call. CDR3 size: 15 residues. The germline V gene has CDR1 LGHNA and CDR2 YNFKEQ. V dropped 1 base and J dropped 7 bases, with 16 bases sitting between them.

CDR3 loop: CASAQRSVPGANVLTF. In DNA form, the CDR3 reads TGTGCCAGCGCCCAGAGGTCGGTCCCTGGGGCCAACGTCCTGACTTTC. The chain recombines TRBV9 with TRBJ2-6; D remains ambiguous. The V end lost 7 bases, the J end lost 2 bases, and 16 bases lay between the germline ends. The CDR3 contains 16 residues. Germline-derived CDR1 and CDR2 are SGDLS and YYNGEE.

The chain is built from TRBV7-2 and TRBJ1-1, with 7 nucleotides matching TRBD1. V shed 5 bases and J 8 bases; nucleotides not matched to a gene: 8. Germline V gene sequence: CDR1 SGHTA, CDR2 FQGNSA. This CDR3 region has 13 residues. The CDR3 reads CASSQIEGQEAFF. DNA for the CDR3: TGTGCCAGCAGCCAAATAGAGGGACAGGAAGCTTTCTTT.

The chain couples TRBV6-6 to TRBJ1-2; tentatively, D is TRBD1 (5 bases). The CDR3 is 14 amino acids. Germline CDR1 is MNHNY and CDR2 is SVGAGI (reference sequence). The V gene lost 5 bases and the J gene lost 8 bases, with 18 bases spanning the gap. This CDR3 is CASSAVSGVGGYTF. The CDR3 DNA reads TGTGCCAGCAGTGCGGTTTCGGGGGTAGGGGGCTACACCTTC.

The chain joins TRBV4-3 to TRBJ2-6, with TRBD1 matching 7 bases. The ends lost 2 bases at V and 0 bases at J; junction bases unmatched: 10. This CDR3 spans 19 amino acids. CDR1 LGHNA and CDR2 YSLEER come from the germline V gene. CDR3 DNA sequence: TGCGCCAGCAGCCAATACTCCGGGGACAGTGTCTCTGGGGCCAACGTCCTGACTTTC. Translating gives CASSQYSGDSVSGANVLTF.

This chain joins TRBV5-1 and TRBJ2-3; the D gene is possibly TRBD2 (6 bases). The CDR3 loop spans 16 amino acids. From germline, CDR1 is SGHRS and CDR2 YFSETQ. Trimming shortened V by 0 bases and J by 2 bases, and 13 bases separated the two germline ends. The CDR3 DNA reads TGCGCCAGCAGCTTGGATTCCGGGGGACTCACAGATACGCAGTATTTT. Protein sequence: CASSLDSGGLTDTQYF.

The chain employs TRBV7-9 and TRBJ1-2, with a tentative D call TRBD1 (6 bases). Germline V gene lookup returns CDR1 SEHNR and CDR2 FQNEAQ (reference sequence). The V end was cut by 7 bases, the J end by 3 bases, with 24 bases between. The length of the CDR3 is 17 residues. CDR3 amino acids: CASKPWGQGTQDYGYTF. The CDR3 coding sequence is TGTGCCAGCAAACCGTGGGGGCAGGGTACCCAGGACTATGGCTACACCTTC.

The chain couples TRBV7-2 to TRBJ1-2; TRBD1 matches at 10 bases. Germline CDR1 and CDR2: SGHTA and FQGNSA. This CDR3 spans 15 amino acids. The V and J ends lost 5 bases and 2 bases, in that order; junction bases with no gene match: 5. The CDR3 reads CASSGRDRGNYGYTF. CDR3 bases: TGTGCCAGCAGCGGGCGGGACAGGGGAAACTATGGCTACACCTTC.

This chain connects TRBV6-1 to TRBJ2-5, with 10 bases matching TRBD1. The J call may be in error: the DNA end matches TRBJ2-7 better. CDR3 length: 15 residues. CDR1 and CDR2 (germline): MNHNS, SASEGT. The CDR3, as DNA: TGTGCCAGCACCTCGGGGGGGACAGGGGCCTACGAGCAGTACTTC. Translating it yields CASTSGGTGAYEQYF.

This chain joins TRBV5-1 and TRBJ2-1, with 11 bases lining up with TRBD2. Germline values: CDR1 SGHRS, CDR2 YFSETQ. There are 15 residues in the CDR3. V was pared by 3 bases and J by 5 bases, with 4 bases of the junction left unmatched. CDR3 in DNA: TGCGCCAGCAGCTCTAGCGGGAGGAGGAACAATGAGCAGTTCTTC. This codes for CASSSSGRRNNEQFF.

V usage is TRBV5-4 and J usage is TRBJ2-1, with D tentatively TRBD2 (7 bases). CDR1 and CDR2 (germline): SGHNT, YYREEE (reference sequence). The CDR3 length is 15 residues. V was shortened by 6 bases and J by 5 bases, with 18 bases between the two germline ends. The CDR3 DNA reads as TGTGCCAGCAACCCCGGGGGGCACCCAAACAATGAGCAGTTCTTC. Translating it yields CASNPGGHPNNEQFF. Full variable domain (outside the CDR3, taken from reference TRBV5-4 and TRBJ2-1): ETGVTQSPTHLIKTRGQQVTLRCSSQSGHNTVSWYQQALGQGPQFIFQYYREEENGRGNFPPRFSGLQFPNYSSELNVNALELDDSALYLCASNPGGHPNNEQFFGPGTRLTVL.

The chain employs TRBV11-2 and TRBJ1-1, with D unclear. V lost 8 bases and J lost 11, with 18 bases in between. CDR1 is SGHAT and CDR2 is FQNNGV in the germline V gene. This CDR3 is built from 12 residues. The CDR3 DNA reads TGTGCCAGCTTACTGGCGGGTGGGGTGGCTTTCTTT. Translation gives CASLLAGGVAFF.

The chain has TRBV2 and TRBJ1-2, with D uncertain. The V gene's germline CDR1 is SNHLY and CDR2 FYNNEI. The CDR3 has 14 residues. Trimming pared 6 bases from V and 6 bases from J, leaving 17 bases between. DNA of the CDR3: TGTGCCAGCAGCGCAACCGAGATCGTCAATGGCTACACCTTC. This gives the protein CASSATEIVNGYTF.

As DNA, the CDR3 is TGTGCCAGTAGGGGGGAGGGGGGCGTGACCAACGTCCTGACTTTC. This sequence encodes CASRGEGGVTNVLTF. The chain links TRBV19 to TRBJ2-6, with D possibly being TRBD2 (7 bases). The CDR3 consists of 15 residues. Germline V gives CDR1 LNHDA, CDR2 SQIVND (reference sequence). V shed 6 bases and J shed 8 bases, with 17 bases lying between them.

The chain joins TRBV6-5 to TRBJ1-5; 7 bases line up with TRBD1. Germline CDR1 reads MNHEY; CDR2 reads SVGAGI. The CDR3 totals 15 residues. After removal of 5 bases from V and 1 base from J, the junction contained 5 bases not matched to a gene. CDR3 nucleotide sequence: TGTGCCAGCAGTCCGACAGGGTTGAGCAATCAGCCCCAGCATTTT. Translation: CASSPTGLSNQPQHF.

This chain connects TRBV11-3 to TRBJ2-7, with no clear D. V lost 3 bases, J lost 5 bases, and 11 bases lay in between. Germline V gene data show CDR1 as SGHNT and CDR2 as YENEEA. The CDR3 loop spans 13 amino acids. CDR3 in DNA: TGTGCCAGCAGCTTGACGGGTGTGGACGAGCAGTACTTC. It specifies CASSLTGVDEQYF.

The chain has TRBV6-5 and TRBJ2-7, with 8 bases that match TRBD1. The V and J ends lost 2 bases and 6 bases, in that order; junction bases with no gene match: 6. The germline gives CDR1 MNHEY, CDR2 SVGAGI. The CDR3 has 14 residues. The CDR3 bases are TGTGCCAGCAGTTACACAGGGGGAGTGGGCGAGCAGTACTTC. Its protein is CASSYTGGVGEQYF.

The chain joins TRBV7-3 to TRBJ2-3; 11 nucleotides align to TRBD1. CDR1 and CDR2 from the germline V gene are SGHTA and FQGTGA. The ends lost 2 bases at V and 4 bases at J; junction bases unmatched: 11. The CDR3 sequence is 18 residues long. The CDR3 nucleotides are TGTGCCAGCAGCTTACGGCCAGGGGGGACAGGGGGTTCAGATACGCAGTATTTT. Encoded protein: CASSLRPGGTGGSDTQYF.

V usage is TRBV28 and J usage is TRBJ1-1; D not certain. The CDR3 has 11 amino acids. Trimming removed 5 bases at V and 11 bases at J, with 12 bases between. CDR1 MDHEN and CDR2 SYDVKM come from the germline V gene. The CDR3 is CASSQAVGAFF. The DNA for the CDR3 is TGTGCCAGCAGTCAAGCCGTTGGTGCTTTCTTT.

The V gene is TRBV28, the J gene TRBJ2-5; perhaps TRBD1 as D (6 bases). Germline loops: CDR1 MDHEN, CDR2 SYDVKM. V was pared by 6 bases and J by 5 bases, with 19 bases between. The CDR3 length is 15 residues. The CDR3 DNA reads as TGTGCCAGCAGCTCCGACAGGAGGCGTCGGGAGACCCAGTACTTC. As protein: CASSSDRRRRETQYF.

This rearrangement joins TRBV28 to TRBJ1-1, with 7 nucleotides matching TRBD1. The CDR3 covers 16 residues. Losses at the gene ends were 6 bases for V and 6 bases for J; bases not matched to a gene: 16. Per germline, CDR1 MDHEN and CDR2 SYDVKM. In nucleotides, the CDR3 is TGTGCCAGCAGCCTGGAGGACAGGTTTCAAGGGGCTGAAGCTTTCTTT. This translates into CASSLEDRFQGAEAFF.

CDR3 loop: CASSLGQFSNQPQHF. The DNA of the CDR3 is TGCGCCAGCAGCCTAGGACAGTTTAGCAATCAGCCCCAGCATTTT. The chain has TRBV5-1 and TRBJ1-5; a weak D match, TRBD1 (6 bases). V lost 4 bases to trimming and J lost 0 bases, with 11 bases between them. The CDR3 is made up of 15 amino acids. From germline, CDR1 is SGHRS and CDR2 YFSETQ. The full variable domain, completed using reference TRBV5-1 and TRBJ1-5, is KAGVTQTPRYLIKTRGQQVTLSCSPISGHRSVSWYQQTPGQGLQFLFEYFSETQRNKGNFPGRFSGRQFSNSRSEMNVSTLELGDSALYLCASSLGQFSNQPQHFGDGTRLSIL.

The genes are TRBV27 and TRBJ2-7; TRBD2 is a possible D gene (5 bases). Trimming took 5 bases from V and 3 from J, leaving 14 bases between them. There are 14 residues in the CDR3. Germline V gene lookup returns CDR1 MNHEY and CDR2 SMNVEV (reference sequence). For the CDR3, the DNA is TGTGCCAGCAGTCCCGGGCGGGTCGACTACGAGCAGTACTTC. This codes for CASSPGRVDYEQYF.

The chain joins TRBV11-3 to TRBJ1-1, with TRBD1 matching over 7 bases. Germline CDR1 SGHNT, CDR2 YENEEA. The junction had 14 bases not matched to a gene; V was cut back by 0 bases and J by 4 bases. This CDR3 region has 18 residues. The CDR3 DNA reads TGTGCCAGCAGCTTAGATCAAGGGGGCTCCTCTCGGGCCACTGAAGCTTTCTTT. It encodes CASSLDQGGSSRATEAFF.